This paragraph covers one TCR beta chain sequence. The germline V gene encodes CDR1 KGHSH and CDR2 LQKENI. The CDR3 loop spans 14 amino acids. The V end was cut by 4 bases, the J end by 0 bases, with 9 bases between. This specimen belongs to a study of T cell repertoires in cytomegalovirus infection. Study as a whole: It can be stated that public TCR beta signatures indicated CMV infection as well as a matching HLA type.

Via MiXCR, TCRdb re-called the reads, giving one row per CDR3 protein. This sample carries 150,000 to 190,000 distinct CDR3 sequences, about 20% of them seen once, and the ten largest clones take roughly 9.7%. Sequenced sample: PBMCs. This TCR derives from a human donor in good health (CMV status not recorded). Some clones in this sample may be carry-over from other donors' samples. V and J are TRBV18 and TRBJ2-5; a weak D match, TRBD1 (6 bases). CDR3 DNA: TGTGCCAGCTCACGGACAGCGTACCAAGAGACCCAGTACTTC. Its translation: CASSRTAYQETQYF.